These 2 T cell receptor beta chains share one sample of origin, sequenced in a study of prognosis after radiotherapy for stage I lung cancer. Amplification of TCR beta CDR3 from genomic DNA used two-round multiplex PCR. Round-one PCR had primers specific to each TRBV and TRBJ gene. TCRdb reprocessed the multiplex PCR reads via MiXCR and lists one record per CDR3 protein. The top ten hold approximately 26% of the sample, which has tens of thousands of distinct CDR3 sequences, roughly a quarter seen once. Sequencing used PBMCs, obtained before or after stereotactic body radiation therapy (not recorded which). The source is a donor aged 50 or older with non-small cell lung cancer.

This clonotype was counted ten times or more. This chain uses TRBV12-3 or TRBV12-4 with TRBJ1-1; 7 bases match TRBD1. The CDR3 consists of 13 residues. The V and J ends lost 8 bases and 3 bases, in that order; junction bases with no gene match: 6. The DNA of the CDR3 is TGTGCCAGCCAAACAGGGGCCCACACTGAAGCTTTCTTT. As protein: CASQTGAHTEAFF.

This clonotype appeared many times. V usage is TRBV18 and J usage is TRBJ1-3; D gene ambiguous. The CDR3 extends over 15 amino acids. The germline V and J ends were trimmed by 5 bases and 0 bases, with 11 bases remaining between them. Germline V gene sequence: CDR1 KGHSH, CDR2 LQKENI. The CDR3 reads CASSRGPLSGNTIYF. CDR3 nucleotides: TGTGCCAGCTCAAGAGGGCCACTCTCTGGAAACACCATATATTTT. Supplemented by reference TRBV18 and TRBJ1-3, the full variable domain reads NAGVMQNPRHLVRRRGQEARLRCSPMKGHSHVYWYRQLPEEGLKFMVYLQKENIIDESGMPKERFSAEFPKEGPSILRIQQVVRGDSAAYFCASSRGPLSGNTIYFGEGSWLTVV.